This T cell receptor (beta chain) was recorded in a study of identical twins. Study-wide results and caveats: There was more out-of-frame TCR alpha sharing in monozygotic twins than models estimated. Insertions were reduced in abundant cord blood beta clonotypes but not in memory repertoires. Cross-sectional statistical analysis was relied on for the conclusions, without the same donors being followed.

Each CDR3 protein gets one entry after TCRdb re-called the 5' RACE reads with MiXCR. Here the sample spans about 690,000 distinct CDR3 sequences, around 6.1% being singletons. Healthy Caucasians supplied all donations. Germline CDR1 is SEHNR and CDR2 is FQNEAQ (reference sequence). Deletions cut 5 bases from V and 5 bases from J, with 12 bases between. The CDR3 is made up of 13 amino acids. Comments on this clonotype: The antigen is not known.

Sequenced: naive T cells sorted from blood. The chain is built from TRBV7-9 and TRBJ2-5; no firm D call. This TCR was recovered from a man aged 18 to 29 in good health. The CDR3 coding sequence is TGTGCCAGCAGCGCCACGGTGGGGGAGACCCAGTACTTC. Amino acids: CASSATVGETQYF.